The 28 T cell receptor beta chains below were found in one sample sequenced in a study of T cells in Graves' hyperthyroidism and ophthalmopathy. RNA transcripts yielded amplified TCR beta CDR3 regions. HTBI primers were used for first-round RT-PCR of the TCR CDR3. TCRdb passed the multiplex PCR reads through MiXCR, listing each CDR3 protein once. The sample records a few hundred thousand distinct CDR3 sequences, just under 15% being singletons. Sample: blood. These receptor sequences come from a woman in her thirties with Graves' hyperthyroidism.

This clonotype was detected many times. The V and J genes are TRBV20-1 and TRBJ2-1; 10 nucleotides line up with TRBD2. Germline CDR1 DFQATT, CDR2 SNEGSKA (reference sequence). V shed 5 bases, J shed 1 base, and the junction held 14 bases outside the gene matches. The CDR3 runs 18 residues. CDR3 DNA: TGCAGTGCTCTTCCAATTGGGGCTAGCGGGAGTTCCTACAATGAGCAGTTCTTC. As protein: CSALPIGASGSSYNEQFF.

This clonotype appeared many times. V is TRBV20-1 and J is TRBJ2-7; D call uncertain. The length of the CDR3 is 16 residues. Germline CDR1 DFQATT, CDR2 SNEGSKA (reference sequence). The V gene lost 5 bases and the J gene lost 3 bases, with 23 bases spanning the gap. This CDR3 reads CSAANSRRVGFYEQYF. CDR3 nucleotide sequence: TGCAGTGCTGCCAACTCTCGCCGGGTCGGGTTCTACGAGCAGTACTTC.

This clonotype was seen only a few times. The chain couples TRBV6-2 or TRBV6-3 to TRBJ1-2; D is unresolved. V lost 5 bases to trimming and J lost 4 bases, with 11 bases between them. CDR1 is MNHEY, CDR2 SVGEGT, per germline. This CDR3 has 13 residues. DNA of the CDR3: TGTGCCAGCAGTCTCCGGGAAACCTATGGCTACACCTTC. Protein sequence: CASSLRETYGYTF.

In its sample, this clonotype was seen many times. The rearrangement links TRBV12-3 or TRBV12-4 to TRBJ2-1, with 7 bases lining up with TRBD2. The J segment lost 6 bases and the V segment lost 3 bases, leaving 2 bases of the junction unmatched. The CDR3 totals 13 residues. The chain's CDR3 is CASSLIAGNEQFF. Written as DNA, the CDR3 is TGTGCCAGCAGTTTGATAGCGGGCAATGAGCAGTTCTTC.

CDR3 loop: CASSHRDKSSYEQYF. CDR3 nucleotide sequence: TGTGCCAGCAGCCACAGAGATAAGAGCTCCTACGAGCAGTACTTC. The gene calls are TRBV7-8 and TRBJ2-7; D unclear. Germline V gene sequence: CDR1 SGHVS, CDR2 FQNEAQ. The CDR3 runs to 15 residues. The germline V and J ends were trimmed by 5 bases and 0 bases, with 14 bases remaining between them. The complete variable domain, with remaining parts taken from reference TRBV7-8 and TRBJ2-7, reads GAGVSQSPRYKVAKRGQDVALRCDPISGHVSLFWYQQALGQGPEFLTYFQNEAQLDKSGLPSDRFFAERPEGSVSTLKIQRTQQEDSAVYLCASSHRDKSSYEQYFGPGTRLTVT.

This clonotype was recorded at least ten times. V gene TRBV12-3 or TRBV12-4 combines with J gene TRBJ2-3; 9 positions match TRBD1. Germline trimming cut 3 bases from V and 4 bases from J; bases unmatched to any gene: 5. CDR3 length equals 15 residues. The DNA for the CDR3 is TGTGCCAGCAGTTTGGGGACAGGGAAGGCAGATACGCAGTATTTT. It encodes CASSLGTGKADTQYF.

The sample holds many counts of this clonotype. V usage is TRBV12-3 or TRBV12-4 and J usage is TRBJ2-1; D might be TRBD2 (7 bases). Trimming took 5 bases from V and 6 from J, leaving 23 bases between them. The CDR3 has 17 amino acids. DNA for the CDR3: TGTGCCAGCAGTCTAAACTCGGGGGGCGGGCCTCCCAATGAGCAGTTCTTC. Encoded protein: CASSLNSGGGPPNEQFF.

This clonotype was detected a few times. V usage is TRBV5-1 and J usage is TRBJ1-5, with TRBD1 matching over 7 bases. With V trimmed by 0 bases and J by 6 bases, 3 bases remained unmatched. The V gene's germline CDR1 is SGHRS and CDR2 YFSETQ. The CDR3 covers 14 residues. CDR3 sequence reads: CASSLGTGTQPQHF. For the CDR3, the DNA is TGCGCCAGCAGCTTGGGGACAGGAACTCAGCCCCAGCATTTT.

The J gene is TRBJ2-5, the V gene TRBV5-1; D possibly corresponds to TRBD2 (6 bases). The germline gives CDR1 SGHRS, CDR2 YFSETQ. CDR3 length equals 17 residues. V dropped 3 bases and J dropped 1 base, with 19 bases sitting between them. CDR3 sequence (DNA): TGCGCCAGCAGCTCACATTACAGCGGGCGGATCCAAGAGACCCAGTACTTC. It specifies CASSSHYSGRIQETQYF.

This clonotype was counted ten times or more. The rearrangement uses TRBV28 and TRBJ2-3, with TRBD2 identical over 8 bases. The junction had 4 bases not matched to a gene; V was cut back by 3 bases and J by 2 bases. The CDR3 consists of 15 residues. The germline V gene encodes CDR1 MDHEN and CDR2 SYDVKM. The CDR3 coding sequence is TGTGCCAGCAGTTTGACTAGCGCATCCACAGATACGCAGTATTTT. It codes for CASSLTSASTDTQYF.

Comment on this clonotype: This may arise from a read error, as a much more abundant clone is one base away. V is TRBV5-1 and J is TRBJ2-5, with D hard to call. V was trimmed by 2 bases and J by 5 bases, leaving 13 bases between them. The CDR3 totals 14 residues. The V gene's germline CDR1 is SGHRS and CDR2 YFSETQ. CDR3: CASSLLRREETQYF. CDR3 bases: TGCGCCAGCAGCTTACTCAGGCGAGAGGAGACCCAGTACTTC.

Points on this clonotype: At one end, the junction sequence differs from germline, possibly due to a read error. In nucleotides, the CDR3 is TGCAGTGCCCGGACTAGCGGGAGCCGTTCCTACAATGGGCAGTTCTTC. Protein product: CSARTSGSRSYNGQFF. The V call is TRBV20-1, the J call TRBJ2-1; 13 nucleotides align to TRBD2. Per the germline V gene, CDR1 is DFQATT and CDR2 is SNEGSKA (reference sequence). CDR3 length: 16 residues.

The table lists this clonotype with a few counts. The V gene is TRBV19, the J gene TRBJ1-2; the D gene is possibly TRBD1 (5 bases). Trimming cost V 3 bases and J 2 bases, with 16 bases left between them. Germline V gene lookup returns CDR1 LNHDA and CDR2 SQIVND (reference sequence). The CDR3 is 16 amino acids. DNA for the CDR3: TGTGCCAGTAGTATGGGAGGAGACAGACCGAACTATGGCTACACCTTC. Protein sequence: CASSMGGDRPNYGYTF.

The CDR3 reads CASSTDVQDYEQYF. The CDR3 region has the DNA TGTGCCAGCAGCACAGACGTCCAGGACTACGAGCAGTACTTC. The chain is built from TRBV7-8 and TRBJ2-7; no firm D call. The germline CDR1 and CDR2 sequences are SGHVS and FQNEAQ. The V and J ends lost 5 bases and 3 bases respectively, with 14 bases between them. The CDR3 is made up of 14 amino acids.

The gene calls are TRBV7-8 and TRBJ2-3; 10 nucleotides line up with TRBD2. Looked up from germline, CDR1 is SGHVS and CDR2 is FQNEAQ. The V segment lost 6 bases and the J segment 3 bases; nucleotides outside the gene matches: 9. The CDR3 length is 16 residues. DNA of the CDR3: TGTGCCAGCAGTACCCCCACTAGCGGGATTACAGATACGCAGTATTTT. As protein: CASSTPTSGITDTQYF. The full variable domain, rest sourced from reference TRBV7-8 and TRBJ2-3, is GAGVSQSPRYKVAKRGQDVALRCDPISGHVSLFWYQQALGQGPEFLTYFQNEAQLDKSGLPSDRFFAERPEGSVSTLKIQRTQQEDSAVYLCASSTPTSGITDTQYFGPGTRLTVL.

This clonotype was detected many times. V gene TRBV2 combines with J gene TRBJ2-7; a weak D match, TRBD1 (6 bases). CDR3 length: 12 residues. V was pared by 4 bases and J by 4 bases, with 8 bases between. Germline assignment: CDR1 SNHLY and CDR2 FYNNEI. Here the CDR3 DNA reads TGTGCCAGCAGTGCAACAGGGTACGAGCAGTACTTC. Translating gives CASSATGYEQYF.

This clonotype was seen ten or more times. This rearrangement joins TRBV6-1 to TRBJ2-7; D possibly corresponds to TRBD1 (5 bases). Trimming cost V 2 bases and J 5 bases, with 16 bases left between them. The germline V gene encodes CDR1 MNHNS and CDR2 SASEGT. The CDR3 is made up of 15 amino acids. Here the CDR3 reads CASSEISGARNEQYF. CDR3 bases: TGTGCCAGCAGTGAAATTAGTGGGGCCAGGAACGAGCAGTACTTC.

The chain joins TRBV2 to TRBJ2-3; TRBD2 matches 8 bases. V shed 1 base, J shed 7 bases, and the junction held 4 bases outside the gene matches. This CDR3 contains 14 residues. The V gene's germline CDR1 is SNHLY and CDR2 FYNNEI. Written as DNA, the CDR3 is TGTGCCAGCAGTGAAGAGCGGGGGCTCCATACGCAGTATTTT. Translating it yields CASSEERGLHTQYF.

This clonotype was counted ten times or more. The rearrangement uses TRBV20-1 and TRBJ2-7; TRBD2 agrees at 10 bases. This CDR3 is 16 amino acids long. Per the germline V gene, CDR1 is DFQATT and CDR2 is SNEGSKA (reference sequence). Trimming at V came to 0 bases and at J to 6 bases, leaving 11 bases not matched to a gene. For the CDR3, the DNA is TGCAGTGCTAGAGATAGCGGGGCTAGCGGGAGTGGCGAGCAGTACTTC. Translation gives CSARDSGASGSGEQYF.

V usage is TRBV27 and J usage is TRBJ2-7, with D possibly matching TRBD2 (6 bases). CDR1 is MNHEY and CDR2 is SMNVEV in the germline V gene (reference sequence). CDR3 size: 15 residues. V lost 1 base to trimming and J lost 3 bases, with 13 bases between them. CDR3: CASSLFPGTRYEQYF. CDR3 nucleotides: TGTGCCAGCAGTTTATTCCCCGGGACTCGCTACGAGCAGTACTTC.

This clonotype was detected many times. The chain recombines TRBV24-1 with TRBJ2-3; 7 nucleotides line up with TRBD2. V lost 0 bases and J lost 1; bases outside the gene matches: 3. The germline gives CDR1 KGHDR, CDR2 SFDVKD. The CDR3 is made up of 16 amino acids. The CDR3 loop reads CATSDLHREGTDTQYF. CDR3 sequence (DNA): TGTGCCACCAGTGATTTGCACCGGGAGGGCACAGATACGCAGTATTTT.

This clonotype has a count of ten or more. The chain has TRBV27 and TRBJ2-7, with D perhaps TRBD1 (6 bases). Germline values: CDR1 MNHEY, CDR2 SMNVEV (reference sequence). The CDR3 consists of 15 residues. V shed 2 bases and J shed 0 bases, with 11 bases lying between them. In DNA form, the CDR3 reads TGTGCCAGCAGTTTAAGGACAGAGAACTCCTACGAGCAGTACTTC. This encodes CASSLRTENSYEQYF.

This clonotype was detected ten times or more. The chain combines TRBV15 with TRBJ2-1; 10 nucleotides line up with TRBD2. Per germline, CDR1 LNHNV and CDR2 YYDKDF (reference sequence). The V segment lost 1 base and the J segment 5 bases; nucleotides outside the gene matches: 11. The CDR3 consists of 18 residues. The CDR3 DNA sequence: TGTGCCACCAGCAGAGGACTAGCGGGCTGCAAGTTTAACAATGAGCAGTTCTTC. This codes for CATSRGLAGCKFNNEQFF.

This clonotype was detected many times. This chain's CDR3 is CASSHLAGRLRGYNEQFF. The CDR3 DNA is TGTGCCAGCAGCCATTTGGCAGGGCGGTTGAGGGGATACAATGAGCAGTTCTTC. The chain joins TRBV3-1 to TRBJ2-1, with D possibly being TRBD1 or TRBD2 (5 bases each). CDR1 and CDR2 (germline): LGHDT, YNNKEL (reference sequence). This CDR3 is built from 18 residues. Trimming took 3 bases from V and 4 from J, leaving 22 bases between them.

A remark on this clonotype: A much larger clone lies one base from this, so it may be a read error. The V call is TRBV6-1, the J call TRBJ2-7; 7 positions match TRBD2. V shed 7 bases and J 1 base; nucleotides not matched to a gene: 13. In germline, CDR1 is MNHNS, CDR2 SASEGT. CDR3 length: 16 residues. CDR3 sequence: CASIPGRIAGSYEQYF. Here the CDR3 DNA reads TGTGCCAGCATCCCAGGGAGAATAGCGGGTTCCTACGAGCAGTACTTC.

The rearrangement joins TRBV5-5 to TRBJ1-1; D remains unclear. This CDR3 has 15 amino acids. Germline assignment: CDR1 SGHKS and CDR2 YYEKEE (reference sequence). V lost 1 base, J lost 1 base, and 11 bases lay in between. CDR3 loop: CASSLSWSSNTEAFF. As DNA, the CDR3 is TGTGCCAGCAGCTTGTCTTGGTCTTCGAACACTGAAGCTTTCTTT.

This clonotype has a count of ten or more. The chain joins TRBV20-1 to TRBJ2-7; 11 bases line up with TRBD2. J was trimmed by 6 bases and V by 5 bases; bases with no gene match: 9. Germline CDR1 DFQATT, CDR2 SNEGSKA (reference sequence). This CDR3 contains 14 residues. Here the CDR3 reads CSALLAGEWVEQYF. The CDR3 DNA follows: TGCAGTGCTCTACTAGCGGGAGAGTGGGTCGAGCAGTACTTC.

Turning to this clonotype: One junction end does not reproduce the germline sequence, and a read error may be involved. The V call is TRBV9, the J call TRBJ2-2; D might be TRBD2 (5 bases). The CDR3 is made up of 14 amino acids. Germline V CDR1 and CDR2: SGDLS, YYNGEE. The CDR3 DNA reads TGTGCCAGCAGCCAAGAATTGGGATACGGGGAGCTGGTTTTT. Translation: CASSQELGYGELVF.